Described below is a single T cell receptor beta chain sequence and its context. This clonotype is judged medium-sized (0.01 to 0.1%). What antigen it recognizes has not been identified. Base-call qualities are not available, and no considerably larger clone is one nucleotide away. Lymph node samples were obtained from the axillary draining lymph nodes of breast cancer patients. Sequencing relied on an Illumina HiSeq 2000. Multiplex PCR amplification was used to generate the TCR beta chain libraries. The amplified TCR beta chain products were analyzed by high-throughput sequencing. TCRdb reworked the public reads: Q25 trimming with fastp, MiXCR clone assembly, productive beta chains retained. Here each entry gathers all rows of one CDR3 protein and keeps the most common genes and DNA. The sample table lists about 94,000 distinct CDR3 sequences, over 25% of them with a count of one. The ten most abundant clones make up over 8% of the sample.

These data originate in a study of breast tumors, draining lymph nodes, adjacent tissues (dated by TCRdb to the mid-2010s). Study-level background: The study compared TCR beta repertoires across tumor, adjacent nontumor tissue and axillary lymph nodes from breast cancer patients. In human breast cancer, the study set out to evaluate how tumor, surrounding tissue and draining lymph node repertoires relate to one another and whether T cells may move between these sites.

Overall study results and their limits: In luminal-like breast cancer, tumor and nontumor tissue repertoires resembled each other significantly more than in basal-like breast cancer. Rather than being directly demonstrated, the conclusion that tumor T cells originate in lymph nodes was presented as consistent with a hypothesis. The data were considered consistent with most tumor T cells being derived from the lymph node and subsequently expanding within tumor tissue. Tumor T-cell repertoires showed less diversity than lymph node repertoires and more diversity than nontumor tissue repertoires, and tumor T-cell repertoires showed preferential V and J gene usage.

The sequencing input was axillary lymph node tissue. The receptor was derived from a female donor with breast cancer. Some clones in this sample may be carry-over from other donors' samples.

Read as DNA, the sequence is TGTGCCAGCAGCCGACCCGGGGCCCTCTCGGAAAAACTGTTTTTT. It encodes CASSRPGALSEKLFF. The rearranged segments are TRBV5-5 and TRBJ1-4; the D gene is perhaps TRBD1, on 5 matching bases. CDR1 and CDR2 are read off the germline V gene (reference sequence) as SGHKS and YYEKEE. V is pared back by 4 bases and J by 8 bases, with 18 bases lying between the germline termini. Inclusive of the bounding cysteine and phenylalanine, the CDR3 is 15 residues long. The entry retains the CDR3 DNA only, 45 bases that are in frame from base 1. This CDR3, with the reference TRBV5-5 and TRBJ1-4 proteins standing in past its ends, gives the full variable domain DAGVTQSPTHLIKTRGQQVTLRCSPISGHKSVSWYQQVLGQGPQFIFQYYEKEERGRGNFPDRFSARQFPNYSSELNVNALLLGDSALYLCASSRPGALSEKLFFGSGTQLSVL.